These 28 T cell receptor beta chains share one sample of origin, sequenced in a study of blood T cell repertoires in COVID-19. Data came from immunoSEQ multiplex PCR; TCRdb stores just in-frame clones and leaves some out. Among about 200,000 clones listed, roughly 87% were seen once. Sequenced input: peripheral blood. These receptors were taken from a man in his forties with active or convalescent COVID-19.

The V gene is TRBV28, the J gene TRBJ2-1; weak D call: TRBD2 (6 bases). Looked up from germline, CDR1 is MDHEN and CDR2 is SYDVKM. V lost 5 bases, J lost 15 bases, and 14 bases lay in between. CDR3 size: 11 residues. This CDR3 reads CASSLLGRTFF. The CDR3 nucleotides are TGTGCCAGCAGTCTCCTAGGGAGGACGTTCTTC. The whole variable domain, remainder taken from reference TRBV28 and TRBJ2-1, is DVKVTQSSRYLVKRTGEKVFLECVQDMDHENMFWYRQDPGLGLRLIYFSYDVKMKEKGDIPEGYSVSREKKERFSLILESASTNQTSMYLCASSLLGRTFFGPGTRLTVL.

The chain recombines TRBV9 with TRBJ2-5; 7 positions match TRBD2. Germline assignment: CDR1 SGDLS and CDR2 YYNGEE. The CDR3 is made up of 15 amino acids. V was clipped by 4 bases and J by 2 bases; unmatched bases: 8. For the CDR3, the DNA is TGTGCCAGCAGCCCCGGGCGAGCGGGACAAGAGACCCAGTACTTC. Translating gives CASSPGRAGQETQYF.

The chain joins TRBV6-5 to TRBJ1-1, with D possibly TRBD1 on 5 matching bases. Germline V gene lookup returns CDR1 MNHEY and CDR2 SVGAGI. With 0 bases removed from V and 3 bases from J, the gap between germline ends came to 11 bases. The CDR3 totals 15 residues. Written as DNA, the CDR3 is TGTGCCAGCAGTTACTCCTCAGGGCTTGACACTGAAGCTTTCTTT. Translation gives CASSYSSGLDTEAFF.

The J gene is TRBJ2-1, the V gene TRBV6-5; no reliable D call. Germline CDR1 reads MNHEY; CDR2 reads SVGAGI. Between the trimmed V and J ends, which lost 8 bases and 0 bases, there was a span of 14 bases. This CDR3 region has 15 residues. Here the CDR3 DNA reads TGTGCCAGCTCGACGGGTGCCGTCTCCTACAATGAGCAGTTCTTC. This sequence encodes CASSTGAVSYNEQFF.

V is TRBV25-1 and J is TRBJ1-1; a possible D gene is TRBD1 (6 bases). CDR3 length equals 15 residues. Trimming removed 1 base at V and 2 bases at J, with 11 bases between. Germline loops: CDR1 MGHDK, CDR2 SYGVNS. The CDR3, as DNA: TGTGCCAGCAGTGAATTAGACAGGAGCAACACTGAAGCTTTCTTT. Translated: CASSELDRSNTEAFF. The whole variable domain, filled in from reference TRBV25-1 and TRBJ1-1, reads EADIYQTPRYLVIGTGKKITLECSQTMGHDKMYWYQQDPGMELHLIHYSYGVNSTEKGDLSSESTVSRIRTEHFPLTLESARPSHTSQYLCASSELDRSNTEAFFGQGTRLTVV.

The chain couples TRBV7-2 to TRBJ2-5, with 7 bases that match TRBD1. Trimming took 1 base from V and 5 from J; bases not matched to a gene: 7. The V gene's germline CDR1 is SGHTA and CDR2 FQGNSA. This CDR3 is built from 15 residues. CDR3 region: CASSLGDSLRETQYF. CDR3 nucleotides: TGTGCCAGCAGCTTAGGGGACAGCCTCAGGGAGACCCAGTACTTC.

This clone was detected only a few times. Written as DNA, the CDR3 is TGTGCCAGCCGCGGGACAGGGGAGGTCGAGCAGTACTTC. It encodes CASRGTGEVEQYF. The rearrangement joins TRBV6-5 to TRBJ2-7; TRBD1 matches 10 bases. The CDR3 runs to 13 residues. The germline gives CDR1 MNHEY, CDR2 SVGAGI. The V and J ends lost 8 bases and 6 bases, in that order; junction bases with no gene match: 7.

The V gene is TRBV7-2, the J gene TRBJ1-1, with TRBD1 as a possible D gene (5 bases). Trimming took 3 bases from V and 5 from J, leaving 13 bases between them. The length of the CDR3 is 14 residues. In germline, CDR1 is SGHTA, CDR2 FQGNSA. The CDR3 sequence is CASSLDGGWTEAFF. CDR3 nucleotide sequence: TGTGCCAGCAGCTTGGACGGGGGATGGACTGAAGCTTTCTTT.

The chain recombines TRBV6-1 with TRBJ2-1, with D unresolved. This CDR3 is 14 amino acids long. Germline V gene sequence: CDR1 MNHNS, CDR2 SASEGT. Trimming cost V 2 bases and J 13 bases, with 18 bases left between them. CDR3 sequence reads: CASSESPSLGSQFF. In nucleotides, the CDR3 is TGTGCCAGCAGTGAATCCCCCTCTCTGGGCTCCCAGTTCTTC.

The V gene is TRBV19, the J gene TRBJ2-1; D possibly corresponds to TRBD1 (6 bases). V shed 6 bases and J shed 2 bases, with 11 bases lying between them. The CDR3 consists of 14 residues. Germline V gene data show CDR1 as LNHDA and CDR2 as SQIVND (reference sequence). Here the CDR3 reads CASSSTGTYNEQFF. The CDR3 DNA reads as TGTGCCAGTAGCTCCACAGGGACCTACAATGAGCAGTTCTTC.

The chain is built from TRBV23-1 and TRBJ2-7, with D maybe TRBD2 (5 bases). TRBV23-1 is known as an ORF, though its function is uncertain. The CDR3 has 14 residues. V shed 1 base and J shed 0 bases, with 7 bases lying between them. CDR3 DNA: TGCGCCAGCAGTCAATTGCGGGCCTCCTACGAGCAGTACTTC. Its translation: CASSQLRASYEQYF.

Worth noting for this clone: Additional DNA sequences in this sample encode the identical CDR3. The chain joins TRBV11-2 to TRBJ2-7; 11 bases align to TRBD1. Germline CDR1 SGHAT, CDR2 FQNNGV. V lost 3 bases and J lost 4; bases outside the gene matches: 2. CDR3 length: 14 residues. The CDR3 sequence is CASSLGTGGYEQYF. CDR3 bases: TGTGCCAGCAGCTTGGGGACAGGGGGATACGAGCAGTACTTC.

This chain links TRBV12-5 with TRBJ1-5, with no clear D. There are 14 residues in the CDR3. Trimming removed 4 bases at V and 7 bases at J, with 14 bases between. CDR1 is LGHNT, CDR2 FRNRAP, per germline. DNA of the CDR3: TGTGCTAGTGGTTCAGGAGGGATTATGCAGCCCCAGCATTTT. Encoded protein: CASGSGGIMQPQHF.

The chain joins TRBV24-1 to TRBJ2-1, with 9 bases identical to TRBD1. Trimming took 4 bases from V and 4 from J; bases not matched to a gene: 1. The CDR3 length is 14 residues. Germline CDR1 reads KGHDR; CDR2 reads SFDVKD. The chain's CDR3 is CATSEGQGYNEQFF. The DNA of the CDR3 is TGTGCCACCAGTGAGGGACAGGGATACAATGAGCAGTTCTTC.

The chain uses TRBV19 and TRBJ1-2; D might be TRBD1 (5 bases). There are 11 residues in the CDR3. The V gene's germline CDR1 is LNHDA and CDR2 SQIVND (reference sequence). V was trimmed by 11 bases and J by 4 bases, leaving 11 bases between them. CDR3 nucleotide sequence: TGTGCCCCGGAGGGGACCTATGGCTACACCTTC. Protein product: CAPEGTYGYTF.

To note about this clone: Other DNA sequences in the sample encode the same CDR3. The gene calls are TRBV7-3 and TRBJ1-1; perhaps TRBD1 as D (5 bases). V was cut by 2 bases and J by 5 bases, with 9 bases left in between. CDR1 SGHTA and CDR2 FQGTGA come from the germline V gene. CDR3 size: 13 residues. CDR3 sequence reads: CASSLSGGTEAFF. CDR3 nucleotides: TGTGCCAGCAGCTTATCTGGGGGGACTGAAGCTTTCTTT. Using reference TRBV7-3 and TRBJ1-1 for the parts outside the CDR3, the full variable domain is GAGVSQTPSNKVTEKGKYVELRCDPISGHTALYWYRQSLGQGPEFLIYFQGTGAADDSGLPNDRFFAVRPEGSVSTLKIQRTERGDSAVYLCASSLSGGTEAFFGQGTRLTVV.

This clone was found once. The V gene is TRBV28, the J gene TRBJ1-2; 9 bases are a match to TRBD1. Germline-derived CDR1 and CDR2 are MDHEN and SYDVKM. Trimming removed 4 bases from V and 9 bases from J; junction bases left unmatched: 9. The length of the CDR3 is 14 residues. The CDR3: CASSYAGQGKSYTF. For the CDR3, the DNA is TGTGCCAGCAGTTATGCGGGACAGGGTAAAAGCTACACCTTC.

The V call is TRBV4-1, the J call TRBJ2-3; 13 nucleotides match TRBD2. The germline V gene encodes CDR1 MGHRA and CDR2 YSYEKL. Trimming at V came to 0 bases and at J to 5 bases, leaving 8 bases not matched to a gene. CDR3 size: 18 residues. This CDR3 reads CASSQETSGGAGGDTQYF. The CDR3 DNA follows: TGCGCCAGCAGCCAAGAAACTAGCGGGGGGGCAGGAGGAGATACGCAGTATTTT.

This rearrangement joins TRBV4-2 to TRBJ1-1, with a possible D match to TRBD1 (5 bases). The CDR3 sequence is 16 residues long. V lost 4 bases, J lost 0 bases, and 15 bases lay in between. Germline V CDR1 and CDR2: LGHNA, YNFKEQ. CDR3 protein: CASSRDPAGMNTEAFF. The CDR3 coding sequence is TGTGCCAGCAGCCGAGACCCCGCAGGGATGAACACTGAAGCTTTCTTT.

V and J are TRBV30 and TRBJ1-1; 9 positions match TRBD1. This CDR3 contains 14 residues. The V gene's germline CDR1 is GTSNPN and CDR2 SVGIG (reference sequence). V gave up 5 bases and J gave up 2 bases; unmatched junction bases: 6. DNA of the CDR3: TGTGCCTGGGACGGGACAGGGTTAAACACTGAAGCTTTCTTT. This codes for CAWDGTGLNTEAFF. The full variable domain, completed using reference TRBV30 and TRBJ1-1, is SQTIHQWPATLVQPVGSPLSLECTVEGTSNPNLYWYRQAAGRGLQLLFYSVGIGQISSEVPQNLSASRPQDRQFILSSKKLLLSDSGFYLCAWDGTGLNTEAFFGQGTRLTVV.

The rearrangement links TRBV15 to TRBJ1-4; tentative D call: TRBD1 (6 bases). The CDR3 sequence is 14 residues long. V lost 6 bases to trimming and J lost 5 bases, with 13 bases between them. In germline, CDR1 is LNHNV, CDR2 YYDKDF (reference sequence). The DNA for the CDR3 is TGTGCCACCAGTAGACTAGGGGGAAATGAAAAACTGTTTTTT. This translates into CATSRLGGNEKLFF.

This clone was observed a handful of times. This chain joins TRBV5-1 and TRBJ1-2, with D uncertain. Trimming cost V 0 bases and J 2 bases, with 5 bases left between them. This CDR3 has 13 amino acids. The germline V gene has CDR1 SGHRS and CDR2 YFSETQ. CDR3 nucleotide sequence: TGCGCCAGCAGCTTGGGGCGGAACTATGGCTACACCTTC. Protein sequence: CASSLGRNYGYTF.

The CDR3 spells CASSSTGGISRSNSPLHF. CDR3 in DNA: TGCGCCAGCAGCTCGACAGGGGGGATCTCTCGGAGTAATTCACCCCTCCACTTT. This chain links TRBV5-1 with TRBJ1-6; 9 bases map to TRBD1. After removal of 3 bases from V and 6 bases from J, the junction contained 13 bases not matched to a gene. The CDR3 spans 18 residues. CDR1 is SGHRS and CDR2 is YFSETQ in the germline V gene.

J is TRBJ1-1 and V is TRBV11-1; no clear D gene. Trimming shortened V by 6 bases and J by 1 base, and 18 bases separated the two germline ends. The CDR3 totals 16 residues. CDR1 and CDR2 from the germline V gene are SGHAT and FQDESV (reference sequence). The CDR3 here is CASSFSRRAGNTEAFF. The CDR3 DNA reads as TGTGCCAGCAGTTTCTCGCGAAGGGCGGGGAACACTGAAGCTTTCTTT.

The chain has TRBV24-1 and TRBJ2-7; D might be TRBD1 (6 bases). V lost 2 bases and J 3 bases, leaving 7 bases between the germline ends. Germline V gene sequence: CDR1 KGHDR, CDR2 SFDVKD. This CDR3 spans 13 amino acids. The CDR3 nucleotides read TGTGCCACCAGTGATTCGGACAGCTACGAGCAGTACTTC. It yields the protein CATSDSDSYEQYF.

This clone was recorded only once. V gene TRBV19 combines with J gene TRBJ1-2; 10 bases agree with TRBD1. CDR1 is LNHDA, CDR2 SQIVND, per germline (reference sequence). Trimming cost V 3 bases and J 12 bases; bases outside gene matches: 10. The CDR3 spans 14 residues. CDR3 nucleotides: TGTGCCAGTAGTATTGTCGGGACAGGGGACCTGCACACCTTC. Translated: CASSIVGTGDLHTF. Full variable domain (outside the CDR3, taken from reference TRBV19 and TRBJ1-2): DGGITQSPKYLFRKEGQNVTLSCEQNLNHDAMYWYRQDPGQGLRLIYYSQIVNDFQKGDIAEGYSVSREKKESFPLTVTSAQKNPTAFYLCASSIVGTGDLHTFGSGTRLTVV.

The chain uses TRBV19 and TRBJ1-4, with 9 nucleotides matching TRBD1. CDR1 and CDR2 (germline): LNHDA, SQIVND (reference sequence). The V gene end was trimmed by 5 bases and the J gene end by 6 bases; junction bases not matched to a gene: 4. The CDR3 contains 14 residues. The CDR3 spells CASSWTGADEKLFF. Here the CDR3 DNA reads TGTGCCAGTAGTTGGACAGGGGCAGATGAAAAACTGTTTTTT.

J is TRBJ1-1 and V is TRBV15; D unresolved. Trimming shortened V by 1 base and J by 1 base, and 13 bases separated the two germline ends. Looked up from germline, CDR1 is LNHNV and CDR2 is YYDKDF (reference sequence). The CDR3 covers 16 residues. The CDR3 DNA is TGTGCCACCAGCAGAGGTGCGGTTTGGAGGAACACTGAAGCTTTCTTT. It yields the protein CATSRGAVWRNTEAFF.